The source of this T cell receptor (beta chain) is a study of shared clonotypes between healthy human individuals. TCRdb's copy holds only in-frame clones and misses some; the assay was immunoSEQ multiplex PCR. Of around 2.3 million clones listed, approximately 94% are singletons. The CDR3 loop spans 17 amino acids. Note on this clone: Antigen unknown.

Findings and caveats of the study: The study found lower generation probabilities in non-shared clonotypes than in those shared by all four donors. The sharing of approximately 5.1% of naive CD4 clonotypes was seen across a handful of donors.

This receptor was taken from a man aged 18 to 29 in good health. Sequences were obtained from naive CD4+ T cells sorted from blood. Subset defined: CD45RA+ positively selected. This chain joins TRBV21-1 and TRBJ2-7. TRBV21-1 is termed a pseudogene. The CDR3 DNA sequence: TGTGCCAGCAGCAAATACCGAGGGACCGACAGTGAGGACGAGCAGTACTTC. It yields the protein CASSKYRGTDSEDEQYF.